These 27 T cell receptor beta chains originate from one sample sequenced in a study of OX40 agonist ivuxolimab in advanced cancers. Generated by immunoSEQ multiplex PCR, the TCRdb table keeps only in-frame clones and is missing some. The sample contains tens of thousands of clones, just over 90% of which appear only once. Source: CD4+ or CD8+ T cells sorted from blood, taken in a trial of the OX40 agonist ivuxolimab. The receptor source for this set is an adult with an advanced solid tumor such as melanoma, head and neck, liver or kidney cancer.

DNA of the CDR3: TGTGCCAGTAGTACTGGTAGCACTGAAGCTTTCTTT. Protein: CASSTGSTEAFF. V gene TRBV19 combines with J gene TRBJ1-1; unclear D gene. This CDR3 is 12 amino acids long. Trimming pared 4 bases from V and 4 bases from J, leaving 7 bases between. CDR1 is LNHDA, CDR2 SQIVND, per germline (reference sequence).

The chain links TRBV7-9 to TRBJ2-7; D perhaps matches TRBD1 (6 bases). Germline V gene sequence: CDR1 SEHNR, CDR2 FQNEAQ (reference sequence). Trimming cost V 5 bases and J 0 bases, with 17 bases left between them. The CDR3 is made up of 16 amino acids. CDR3 in DNA: TGTGCCAGCAGCCCATACCCCCAGGGGCCCTCCTACGAGCAGTACTTC. It is translated as CASSPYPQGPSYEQYF.

The V gene is TRBV12-5, the J gene TRBJ1-2; 9 bases are a match to TRBD1. The V and J ends lost 5 bases and 5 bases, in that order; junction bases with no gene match: 9. The CDR3 extends over 15 amino acids. Germline V gene lookup returns CDR1 LGHNT and CDR2 FRNRAP. The CDR3 here is CASGHLTGGQYGYTF. DNA for the CDR3: TGTGCTAGTGGTCACCTGACAGGGGGTCAGTATGGCTACACCTTC.

The V call is TRBV19, the J call TRBJ1-5; D ambiguous. From germline, CDR1 is LNHDA and CDR2 SQIVND (reference sequence). The CDR3 runs 15 residues. The V gene lost 6 bases and the J gene lost 3 bases, with 15 bases spanning the gap. The CDR3 is CASSFDNRNNQPQHF. DNA of the CDR3: TGTGCCAGTAGCTTTGATAATCGGAACAATCAGCCCCAGCATTTT. The whole variable domain, filled in from reference TRBV19 and TRBJ1-5, reads DGGITQSPKYLFRKEGQNVTLSCEQNLNHDAMYWYRQDPGQGLRLIYYSQIVNDFQKGDIAEGYSVSREKKESFPLTVTSAQKNPTAFYLCASSFDNRNNQPQHFGDGTRLSIL.

The CDR3 DNA sequence: TGTGCCAGCAGCTTAGGAGCGGGGTATGCCAAAAACATTCAGTACTTC. Protein: CASSLGAGYAKNIQYF. This chain joins TRBV7-8 and TRBJ2-4; the match to TRBD2 covers 7 bases. V was clipped by 1 base and J by 1 base; unmatched bases: 4. The CDR3 covers 16 residues. CDR1 is SGHVS and CDR2 is FQNEAQ in the germline V gene.

This clone was seen a handful of times. V usage is TRBV13 and J usage is TRBJ2-2; D is ambiguous. The CDR3 contains 15 residues. V dropped 5 bases and J dropped 1 base, with 11 bases sitting between them. The germline V gene encodes CDR1 PRHDT and CDR2 FYEKMQ (reference sequence). CDR3 sequence (DNA): TGTGCCAGCAGCCCAAGTGGGCTGAACACCGGGGAGCTGTTTTTT. Translating it yields CASSPSGLNTGELFF.

This clone was counted once. This rearrangement joins TRBV27 to TRBJ1-4, with D hard to call. The V gene's germline CDR1 is MNHEY and CDR2 SMNVEV (reference sequence). V was trimmed by 2 bases and J by 5 bases, leaving 9 bases between them. This CDR3 contains 14 residues. CDR3 sequence (DNA): TGTGCCAGCAGTTTAATCAGCGCAAATGAAAAACTGTTTTTT. Protein sequence: CASSLISANEKLFF.

This clone came up once. J is TRBJ2-7 and V is TRBV11-2; perhaps D is TRBD1 or TRBD2 (5 bases each). Trimming took 2 bases from V and 3 from J, leaving 20 bases between them. The CDR3 extends over 17 amino acids. Germline lookup yields CDR1 SGHAT and CDR2 FQNNGV. The CDR3 loop reads CASSLYPRGARYYEQYF. The CDR3 nucleotides are TGTGCCAGCAGCTTATACCCCCGAGGGGCCCGATACTACGAGCAGTACTTC.

V usage is TRBV4-1 and J usage is TRBJ2-7; 8 positions match TRBD1. V was clipped by 3 bases and J by 3 bases; unmatched bases: 7. The CDR3 is 15 amino acids. Per the germline V gene, CDR1 is MGHRA and CDR2 is YSYEKL. CDR3 DNA sequence: TGCGCCAGCAGCCAGGTCGGGACAGGTAACTACGAGCAGTACTTC. It codes for CASSQVGTGNYEQYF.

The J gene is TRBJ1-1, the V gene TRBV5-4, with D possibly being TRBD1 (5 bases). CDR1 is SGHNT, CDR2 YYREEE, per germline (reference sequence). V shed 4 bases and J shed 6 bases, with 16 bases lying between them. The CDR3 extends over 14 amino acids. CDR3 sequence: CASSSGWGEAEAFF. CDR3 nucleotides: TGTGCCAGCAGCAGTGGCTGGGGGGAGGCTGAAGCTTTCTTT.

The chain is built from TRBV5-4 and TRBJ2-2; D may be TRBD2 (7 bases). The CDR3 is 15 residues long. CDR1 and CDR2 from the germline V gene are SGHNT and YYREEE (reference sequence). V lost 5 bases, J lost 3 bases, and 14 bases lay in between. The CDR3 DNA is TGTGCCAGCAGTTACAGGGCGGGGGACACCGGGGAGCTGTTTTTT. Its protein product is CASSYRAGDTGELFF. Filled out from reference TRBV5-4 and TRBJ2-2, the complete variable domain reads ETGVTQSPTHLIKTRGQQVTLRCSSQSGHNTVSWYQQALGQGPQFIFQYYREEENGRGNFPPRFSGLQFPNYSSELNVNALELDDSALYLCASSYRAGDTGELFFGEGSRLTVL.

The chain uses TRBV28 and TRBJ1-4; TRBD1 matches at 7 bases. This CDR3 has 15 amino acids. The junction had 6 bases not matched to a gene; V was cut back by 5 bases and J by 3 bases. In germline, CDR1 is MDHEN, CDR2 SYDVKM. The CDR3 nucleotides are TGTGCCAGCAGTAGACAGGGAGATCCTAATGAAAAACTGTTTTTT. It is translated as CASSRQGDPNEKLFF.

This clone occurred a few times. V and J are TRBV6-1 and TRBJ2-6, with a weak D call TRBD2 (7 bases). The length of the CDR3 is 19 residues. Germline V gives CDR1 MNHNS, CDR2 SASEGT. The germline V and J ends were trimmed by 4 bases and 1 base, with 20 bases remaining between them. In nucleotides, the CDR3 is TGTGCCAGCAGTGGAATAGGGACATCCGGGGGGTCTGGGGCCAACGTCCTGACTTTC. Translating gives CASSGIGTSGGSGANVLTF.

This clone was detected only once. The CDR3, as DNA: TGTGCCAGTTCAGACAAATACGAGCAGTACTTC. Protein sequence: CASSDKYEQYF. The rearrangement joins TRBV19 to TRBJ2-7; D not resolved. V lost 8 bases and J 4 bases, leaving 9 bases between the germline ends. The CDR3 contains 11 residues. CDR1 is LNHDA and CDR2 is SQIVND in the germline V gene (reference sequence).

This rearrangement joins TRBV27 to TRBJ2-1; no clear D gene. CDR1 and CDR2 (germline): MNHEY, SMNVEV (reference sequence). The CDR3 loop spans 16 amino acids. V lost 5 bases and J lost 0, with 14 bases in between. The CDR3 protein is CASSPQSVGSYNEQFF. The DNA for the CDR3 is TGTGCCAGCAGTCCACAGAGCGTGGGCTCCTACAATGAGCAGTTCTTC.

The V and J genes are TRBV9 and TRBJ2-7, with D perhaps matching TRBD2 (6 bases). The CDR3 length is 15 residues. V lost 0 bases and J 6 bases, leaving 16 bases between the germline ends. Germline CDR1 and CDR2: SGDLS and YYNGEE. The CDR3 spells CASSVGGVGASEQYF. CDR3 sequence (DNA): TGTGCCAGCAGCGTAGGCGGGGTAGGAGCCTCCGAGCAGTACTTC. Full variable domain (outside the CDR3, taken from reference TRBV9 and TRBJ2-7): DSGVTQTPKHLITATGQRVTLRCSPRSGDLSVYWYQQSLDQGLQFLIQYYNGEERAKGNILERFSAQQFPDLHSELNLSSLELGDSALYFCASSVGGVGASEQYFGPGTRLTVT.

The chain combines TRBV9 with TRBJ2-1; TRBD2 matches at 9 bases. Germline V gives CDR1 SGDLS, CDR2 YYNGEE. The CDR3 length is 16 residues. The J segment lost 11 bases and the V segment lost 4 bases, leaving 16 bases of the junction unmatched. As DNA, the CDR3 is TGTGCCAGCAGCTCAGGCCAAGGGGTTAGCGGGAGTAAGCAGTTCTTC. Protein sequence: CASSSGQGVSGSKQFF.

This rearrangement joins TRBV9 to TRBJ2-3, with 7 nucleotides matching TRBD1. Germline V gene sequence: CDR1 SGDLS, CDR2 YYNGEE. V shed 4 bases, J shed 2 bases, and the junction held 10 bases outside the gene matches. CDR3 length: 16 residues. The CDR3 region has the DNA TGTGCCAGCAGCCCCGGGACAGTCCGATTCACAGATACGCAGTATTTT. This codes for CASSPGTVRFTDTQYF.

V and J are TRBV19 and TRBJ2-5; 10 bases agree with TRBD1. Germline V gene sequence: CDR1 LNHDA, CDR2 SQIVND (reference sequence). The CDR3 has 17 residues. Trimming cost V 3 bases and J 5 bases; bases outside gene matches: 12. CDR3 in amino acids: CASSIGLGQGSRETQYF. As DNA, the CDR3 is TGTGCCAGTAGTATCGGGTTGGGACAGGGGAGTAGGGAGACCCAGTACTTC.

In regard to this clone: Germline is not matched at one junction end, which may reflect a read error. V usage is TRBV7-7 and J usage is TRBJ2-7; unclear D gene. The germline V gene has CDR1 SSHAT and CDR2 FNYEAQ (reference sequence). The CDR3 loop spans 13 amino acids. The CDR3 is CASSPQPSSEQYF. CDR3 DNA sequence: TGTGCCAGCAGCCCACAGCCCTCCTCCGAGCAGTACTTC.

The V gene is TRBV11-2, the J gene TRBJ2-7; D unresolved. This CDR3 spans 14 amino acids. CDR1 SGHAT and CDR2 FQNNGV come from the germline V gene. Trimming shortened V by 2 bases and J by 1 base, and 9 bases separated the two germline ends. Written as DNA, the CDR3 is TGTGCCAGCAGCTTAATCAGGATTTCCTACGAGCAGTACTTC. Amino acid sequence: CASSLIRISYEQYF. Full variable domain (remainder filled in from reference TRBV11-2 and TRBJ2-7): EAGVAQSPRYKIIEKRQSVAFWCNPISGHATLYWYQQILGQGPKLLIQFQNNGVVDDSQLPKDRFSAERLKGVDSTLKIQPAKLEDSAVYLCASSLIRISYEQYFGPGTRLTVT.

This clone was seen a handful of times. The V and J genes are TRBV6-4 and TRBJ2-7, with TRBD1 matching over 9 bases. Germline assignment: CDR1 MRHNA and CDR2 SNTAGT. The CDR3 has 13 residues. V shed 4 bases and J 5 bases; nucleotides not matched to a gene: 3. The CDR3 sequence is CASSARDRDEQYF. The CDR3 coding sequence is TGTGCCAGCAGTGCCCGGGACAGGGACGAGCAGTACTTC.

This rearrangement joins TRBV4-2 to TRBJ2-7; either TRBD1 or TRBD2 may supply D (5 bases each). The CDR3 has 16 amino acids. With 4 bases removed from V and 3 bases from J, the gap between germline ends came to 19 bases. Germline V gene data show CDR1 as LGHNA and CDR2 as YNFKEQ. CDR3 in amino acids: CASSPLEGGHRYEQYF. The CDR3 bases are TGTGCCAGCAGCCCCCTTGAAGGAGGACACCGCTACGAGCAGTACTTC.

The CDR3 is CASSVLTGTGDTQYF. CDR3 nucleotides: TGCGCCAGCAGCGTGCTAACGGGGACAGGGGACACTCAGTACTTC. The chain uses TRBV4-3 and TRBJ2-4; 10 bases fit TRBD1. Unmatched junction bases numbered 13, after V lost 5 bases and J lost 12 bases. The CDR3 consists of 15 residues. Looked up from germline, CDR1 is LGHNA and CDR2 is YSLEER.

In nucleotides, the CDR3 is TGTGCCAGCAGCTTCCTCTCGCCAGGGGAGGGGTACACTGAAGCTTTCTTT. It yields the protein CASSFLSPGEGYTEAFF. The chain recombines TRBV7-6 with TRBJ1-1; tentatively, D is TRBD1 (6 bases). CDR1 and CDR2 (germline): SGHVS, FNYEAQ. Trimming left V 3 bases short and J 3 bases short, with 20 bases between. This CDR3 has 17 residues.

This clone was counted only a few times. The chain uses TRBV4-1 and TRBJ2-7; the D gene could be TRBD1 or TRBD2 (6 bases each). Trimming shortened V by 0 bases and J by 1 base, and 13 bases separated the two germline ends. The CDR3 runs to 16 residues. From germline, CDR1 is MGHRA and CDR2 YSYEKL. For the CDR3, the DNA is TGCGCCAGCAGCCAAGACCCCGGGGGCTCATCCTACGAGCAGTACTTC. Protein product: CASSQDPGGSSYEQYF.

The chain is built from TRBV25-1 and TRBJ1-2, with D tentatively TRBD1 (5 bases). CDR1 and CDR2 (germline): MGHDK, SYGVNS. The CDR3 sequence is 14 residues long. Trimming took off 0 bases at V and 7 bases at J, with 12 bases between the two ends. CDR3 region: CASSEYGGIGGYTF. DNA for the CDR3: TGTGCCAGCAGTGAATATGGGGGGATAGGTGGCTACACCTTC.